This paragraph covers one T cell receptor beta chain sequence. The antigen is not known. The sample originates from a study of OX40 agonist ivuxolimab in advanced cancers. About the study: Patients assigned to dose escalation were diagnosed with hepatocellular carcinoma, melanoma, renal cell or head and neck cancer. Cohort: approximately 83% men, mean age 60, aged roughly 23 to 79. Study-level findings and limits: Low normalized T-cell clonal expansion also characterized some of the nonresponders.

Only in-frame clones appear in the TCRdb table, and some are missing; sequencing was by immunoSEQ multiplex PCR. The table has tens of thousands of clones, around 84% seen once; the top ten hold around 25%. This CDR3 comprises 17 residues. Trimming at V came to 2 bases and at J to 3 bases, leaving 6 bases not matched to a gene. Germline values: CDR1 MNHNS, CDR2 SASEGT. The sequence was obtained from an adult with an advanced solid tumor such as melanoma, head and neck, liver or kidney cancer. This chain links TRBV6-1 with TRBJ2-3; TRBD1 matches at 12 bases. The material was CD4+ or CD8+ T cells sorted from blood, obtained in a trial of the OX40 agonist ivuxolimab. CDR3 DNA: TGTGCCAGCAGTGAATTAATGGGACAGGGGGCAACAGATACGCAGTATTTT. It specifies CASSELMGQGATDTQYF.